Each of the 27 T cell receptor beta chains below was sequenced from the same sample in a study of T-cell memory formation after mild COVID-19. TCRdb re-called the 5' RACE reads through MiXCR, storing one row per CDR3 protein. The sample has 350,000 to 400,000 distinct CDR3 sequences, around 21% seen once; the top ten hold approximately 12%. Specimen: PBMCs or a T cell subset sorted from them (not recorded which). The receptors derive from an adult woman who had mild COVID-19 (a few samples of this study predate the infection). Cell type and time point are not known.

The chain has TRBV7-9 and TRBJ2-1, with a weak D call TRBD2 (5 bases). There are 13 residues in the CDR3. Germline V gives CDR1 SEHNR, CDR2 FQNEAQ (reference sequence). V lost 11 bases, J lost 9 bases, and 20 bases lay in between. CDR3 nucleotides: TGTGCCCGCTCAGCCCGGTCAGGAGGTGAGCAGTTCTTC. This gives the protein CARSARSGGEQFF.

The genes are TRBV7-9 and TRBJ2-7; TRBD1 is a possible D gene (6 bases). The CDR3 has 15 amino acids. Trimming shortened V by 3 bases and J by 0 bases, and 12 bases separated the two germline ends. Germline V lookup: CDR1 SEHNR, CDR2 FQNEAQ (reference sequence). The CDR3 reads CASSFTGRSSYEQYF. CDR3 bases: TGTGCCAGCAGCTTTACAGGGCGAAGCTCCTACGAGCAGTACTTC.

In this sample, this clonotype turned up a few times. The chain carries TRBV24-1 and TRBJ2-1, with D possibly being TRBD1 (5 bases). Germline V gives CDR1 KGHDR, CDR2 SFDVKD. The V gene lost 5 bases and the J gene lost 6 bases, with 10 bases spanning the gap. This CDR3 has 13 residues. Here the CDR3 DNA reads TGTGCCACCAGTGCGTCAGGGTTCAATGAGCAGTTCTTC. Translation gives CATSASGFNEQFF.

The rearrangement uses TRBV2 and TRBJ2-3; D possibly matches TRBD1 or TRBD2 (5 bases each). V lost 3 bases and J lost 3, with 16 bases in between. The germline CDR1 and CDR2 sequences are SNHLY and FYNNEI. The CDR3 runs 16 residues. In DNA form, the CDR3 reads TGTGCCAGCAGTGAGGGGGTTCTCGGCTTGACAGATACGCAGTATTTT. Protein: CASSEGVLGLTDTQYF.

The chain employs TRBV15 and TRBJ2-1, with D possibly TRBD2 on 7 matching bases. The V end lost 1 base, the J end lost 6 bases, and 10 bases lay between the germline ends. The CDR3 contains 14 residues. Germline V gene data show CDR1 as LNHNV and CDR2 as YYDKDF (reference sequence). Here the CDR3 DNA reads TGTGCCACCAGCAGAGGGGCGGGGGCCAATGAGCAGTTCTTC. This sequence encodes CATSRGAGANEQFF.

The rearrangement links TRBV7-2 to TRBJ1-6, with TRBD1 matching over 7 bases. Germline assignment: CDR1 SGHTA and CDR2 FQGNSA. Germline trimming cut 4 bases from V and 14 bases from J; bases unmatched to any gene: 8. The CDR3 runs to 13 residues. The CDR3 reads CASSSRLQGALHF. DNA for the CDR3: TGTGCCAGCAGCTCGAGACTCCAGGGGGCCCTCCACTTT.

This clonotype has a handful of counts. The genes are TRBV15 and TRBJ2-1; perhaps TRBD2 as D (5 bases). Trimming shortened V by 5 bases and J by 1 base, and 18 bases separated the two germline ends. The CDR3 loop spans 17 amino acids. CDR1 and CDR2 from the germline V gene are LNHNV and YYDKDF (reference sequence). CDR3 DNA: TGTGCCACCAGCCCCTACGTGGGAACTAGGTCCTACAATGAGCAGTTCTTC. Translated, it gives CATSPYVGTRSYNEQFF.

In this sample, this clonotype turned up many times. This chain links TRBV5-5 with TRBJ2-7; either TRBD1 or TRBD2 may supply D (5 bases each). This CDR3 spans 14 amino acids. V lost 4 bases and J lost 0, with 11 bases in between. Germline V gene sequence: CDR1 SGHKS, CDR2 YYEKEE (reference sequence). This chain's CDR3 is CASSPGTASYEQYF. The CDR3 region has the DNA TGTGCCAGCAGCCCGGGGACGGCCTCCTACGAGCAGTACTTC.

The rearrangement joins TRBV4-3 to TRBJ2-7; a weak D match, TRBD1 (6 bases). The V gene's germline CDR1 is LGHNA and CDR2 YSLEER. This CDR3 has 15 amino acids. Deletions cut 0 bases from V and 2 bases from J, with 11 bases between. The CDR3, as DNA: TGCGCCAGCAGCCAAGATAACGGACAGACCTACGAGCAGTACTTC. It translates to CASSQDNGQTYEQYF.

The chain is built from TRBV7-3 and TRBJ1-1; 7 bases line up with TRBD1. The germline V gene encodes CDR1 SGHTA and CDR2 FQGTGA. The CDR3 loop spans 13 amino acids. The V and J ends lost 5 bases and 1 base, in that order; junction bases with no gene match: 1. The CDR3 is CASSGDRNTEAFF. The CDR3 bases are TGTGCCAGCAGCGGGGACAGGAACACTGAAGCTTTCTTT.

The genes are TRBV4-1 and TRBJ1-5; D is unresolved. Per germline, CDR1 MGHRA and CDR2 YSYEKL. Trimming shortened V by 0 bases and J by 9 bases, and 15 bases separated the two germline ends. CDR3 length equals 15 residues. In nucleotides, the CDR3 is TGCGCCAGCAGCCAAGATACGGGGAGTCTACGGCCCCAGCATTTT. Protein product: CASSQDTGSLRPQHF.

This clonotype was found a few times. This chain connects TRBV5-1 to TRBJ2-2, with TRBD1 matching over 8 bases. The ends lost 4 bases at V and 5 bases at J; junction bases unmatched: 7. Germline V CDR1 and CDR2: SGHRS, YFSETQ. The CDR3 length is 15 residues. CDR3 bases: TGCGCCAGCAGCCCGTTTGACAGGGGAACCGGGGAGCTGTTTTTT. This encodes CASSPFDRGTGELFF. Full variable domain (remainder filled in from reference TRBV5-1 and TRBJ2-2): KAGVTQTPRYLIKTRGQQVTLSCSPISGHRSVSWYQQTPGQGLQFLFEYFSETQRNKGNFPGRFSGRQFSNSRSEMNVSTLELGDSALYLCASSPFDRGTGELFFGEGSRLTVL.

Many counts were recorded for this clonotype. The CDR3 protein is CASSFGLAGSTDTQYF. The CDR3 DNA is TGTGCCAGCAGCTTCGGACTAGCGGGGAGCACAGATACGCAGTATTTT. The chain carries TRBV7-9 and TRBJ2-3; 12 bases agree with TRBD2. V dropped 3 bases and J dropped 0; count of bases not matched to a gene: 1. CDR1 is SEHNR, CDR2 FQNEAQ, per germline (reference sequence). The CDR3 consists of 16 residues.

As DNA, the CDR3 is TGTGCCAGCAGTTTACCAGGGACAGCCCCTCAGCCCCAGCATTTT. Protein sequence: CASSLPGTAPQPQHF. The rearrangement uses TRBV12-3 or TRBV12-4 and TRBJ1-5, with TRBD1 identical over 7 bases. With V trimmed by 2 bases and J by 6 bases, 7 bases remained unmatched. The CDR3 runs 15 residues.

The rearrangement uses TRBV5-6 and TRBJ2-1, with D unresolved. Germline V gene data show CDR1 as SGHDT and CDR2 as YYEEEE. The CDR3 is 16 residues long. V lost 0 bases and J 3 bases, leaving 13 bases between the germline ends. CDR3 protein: CASSLAVLEFYNEQFF. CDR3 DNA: TGTGCCAGCAGCTTGGCCGTTTTAGAGTTCTACAATGAGCAGTTCTTC. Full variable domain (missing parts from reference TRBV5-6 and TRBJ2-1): DAGVTQSPTHLIKTRGQQVTLRCSPKSGHDTVSWYQQALGQGPQFIFQYYEEEERQRGNFPDRFSGHQFPNYSSELNVNALLLGDSALYLCASSLAVLEFYNEQFFGPGTRLTVL.

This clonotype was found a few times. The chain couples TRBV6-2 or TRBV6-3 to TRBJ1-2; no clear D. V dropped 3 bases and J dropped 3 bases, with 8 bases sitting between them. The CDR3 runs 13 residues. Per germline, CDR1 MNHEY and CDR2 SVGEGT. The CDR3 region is CASSYKVYYGYTF. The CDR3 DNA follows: TGTGCCAGCAGTTATAAAGTATACTATGGCTACACCTTC.

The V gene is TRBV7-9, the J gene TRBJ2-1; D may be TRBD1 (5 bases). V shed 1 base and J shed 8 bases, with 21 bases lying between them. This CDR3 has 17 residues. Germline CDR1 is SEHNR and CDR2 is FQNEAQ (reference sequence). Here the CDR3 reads CASSLDRTGPKRDEQFF. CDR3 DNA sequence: TGTGCCAGCAGCTTAGACCGTACAGGCCCGAAGAGAGATGAGCAGTTCTTC.

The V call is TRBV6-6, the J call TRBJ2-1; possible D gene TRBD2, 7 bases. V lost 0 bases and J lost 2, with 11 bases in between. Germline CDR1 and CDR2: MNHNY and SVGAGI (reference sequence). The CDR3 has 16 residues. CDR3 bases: TGTGCCAGCAGTTACTCCGCGGGGGCGGCCTACAATGAGCAGTTCTTC. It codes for CASSYSAGAAYNEQFF.

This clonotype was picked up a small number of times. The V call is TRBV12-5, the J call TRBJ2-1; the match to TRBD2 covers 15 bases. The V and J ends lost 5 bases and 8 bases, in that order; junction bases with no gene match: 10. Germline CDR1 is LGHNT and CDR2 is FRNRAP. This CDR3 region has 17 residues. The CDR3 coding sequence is TGTGCTAGTGGTCCCAGGACTAGCGGGAGGGCCACGGATGAGCAGTTCTTC. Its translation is CASGPRTSGRATDEQFF.

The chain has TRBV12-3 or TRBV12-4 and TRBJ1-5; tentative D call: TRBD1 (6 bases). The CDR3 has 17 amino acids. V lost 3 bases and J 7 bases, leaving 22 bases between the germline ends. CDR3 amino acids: CASSLVQGLHNLQPQHF. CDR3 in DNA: TGTGCCAGCAGTTTGGTACAGGGTCTCCATAACCTGCAGCCCCAGCATTTT.

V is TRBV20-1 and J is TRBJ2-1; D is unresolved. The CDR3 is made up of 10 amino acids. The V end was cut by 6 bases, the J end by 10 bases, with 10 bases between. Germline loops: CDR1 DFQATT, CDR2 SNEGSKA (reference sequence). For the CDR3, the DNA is TGCAGTGCGATACGTACGGAGCAGTTCTTC. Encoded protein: CSAIRTEQFF.

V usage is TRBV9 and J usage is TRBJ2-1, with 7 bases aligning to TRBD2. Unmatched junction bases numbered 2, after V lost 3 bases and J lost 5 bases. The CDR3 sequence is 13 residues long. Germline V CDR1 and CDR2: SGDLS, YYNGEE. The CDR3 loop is CASSAGGNNEQFF. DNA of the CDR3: TGTGCCAGCAGCGCCGGGGGGAACAATGAGCAGTTCTTC.

The CDR3: CASSSTGPAVFYGYTF. DNA for the CDR3: TGTGCCAGTAGTTCGACGGGACCCGCCGTTTTTTATGGCTACACCTTC. The chain is built from TRBV19 and TRBJ1-2, with D perhaps matching TRBD1 (5 bases). This CDR3 region has 16 residues. Germline V gene sequence: CDR1 LNHDA, CDR2 SQIVND (reference sequence). The V end was cut by 5 bases, the J end by 5 bases, with 21 bases between.

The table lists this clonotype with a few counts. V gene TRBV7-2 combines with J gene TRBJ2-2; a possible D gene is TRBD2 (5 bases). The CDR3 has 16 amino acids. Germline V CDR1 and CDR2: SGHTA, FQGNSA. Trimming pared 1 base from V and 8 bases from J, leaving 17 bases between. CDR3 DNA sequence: TGTGCCAGCAGCTTAGATGGCTCGGTACGGGGTGGGGAGCTGTTTTTT. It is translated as CASSLDGSVRGGELFF.

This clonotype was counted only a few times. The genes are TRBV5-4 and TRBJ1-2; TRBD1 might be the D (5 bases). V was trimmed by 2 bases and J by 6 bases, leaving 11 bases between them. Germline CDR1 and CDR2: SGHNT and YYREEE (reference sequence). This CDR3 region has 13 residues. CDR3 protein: CASSFQGSDGYTF. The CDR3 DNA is TGTGCCAGCAGCTTTCAGGGATCGGATGGCTACACCTTC.

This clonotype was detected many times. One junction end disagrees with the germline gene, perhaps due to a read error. The chain's CDR3 is CASSFRREGVF. The CDR3 nucleotides are TGTGCCAGCAGCTTCCGGAGGGAGGGGGTCTTC. The chain links TRBV5-5 to TRBJ2-1; D perhaps matches TRBD2 (7 bases). The CDR3 runs to 11 residues. Germline V gene sequence: CDR1 SGHKS, CDR2 YYEKEE (reference sequence).

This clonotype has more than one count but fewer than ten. This CDR3 reads CASSGWRGLGSYEQYF. The DNA for the CDR3 is TGTGCCAGCAGCGGATGGAGAGGATTGGGCTCCTACGAGCAGTACTTC. The genes are TRBV6-5 and TRBJ2-7; D remains unclear. The germline gives CDR1 MNHEY, CDR2 SVGAGI. Trimming left V 6 bases short and J 0 bases short, with 18 bases between. This CDR3 is built from 16 residues.